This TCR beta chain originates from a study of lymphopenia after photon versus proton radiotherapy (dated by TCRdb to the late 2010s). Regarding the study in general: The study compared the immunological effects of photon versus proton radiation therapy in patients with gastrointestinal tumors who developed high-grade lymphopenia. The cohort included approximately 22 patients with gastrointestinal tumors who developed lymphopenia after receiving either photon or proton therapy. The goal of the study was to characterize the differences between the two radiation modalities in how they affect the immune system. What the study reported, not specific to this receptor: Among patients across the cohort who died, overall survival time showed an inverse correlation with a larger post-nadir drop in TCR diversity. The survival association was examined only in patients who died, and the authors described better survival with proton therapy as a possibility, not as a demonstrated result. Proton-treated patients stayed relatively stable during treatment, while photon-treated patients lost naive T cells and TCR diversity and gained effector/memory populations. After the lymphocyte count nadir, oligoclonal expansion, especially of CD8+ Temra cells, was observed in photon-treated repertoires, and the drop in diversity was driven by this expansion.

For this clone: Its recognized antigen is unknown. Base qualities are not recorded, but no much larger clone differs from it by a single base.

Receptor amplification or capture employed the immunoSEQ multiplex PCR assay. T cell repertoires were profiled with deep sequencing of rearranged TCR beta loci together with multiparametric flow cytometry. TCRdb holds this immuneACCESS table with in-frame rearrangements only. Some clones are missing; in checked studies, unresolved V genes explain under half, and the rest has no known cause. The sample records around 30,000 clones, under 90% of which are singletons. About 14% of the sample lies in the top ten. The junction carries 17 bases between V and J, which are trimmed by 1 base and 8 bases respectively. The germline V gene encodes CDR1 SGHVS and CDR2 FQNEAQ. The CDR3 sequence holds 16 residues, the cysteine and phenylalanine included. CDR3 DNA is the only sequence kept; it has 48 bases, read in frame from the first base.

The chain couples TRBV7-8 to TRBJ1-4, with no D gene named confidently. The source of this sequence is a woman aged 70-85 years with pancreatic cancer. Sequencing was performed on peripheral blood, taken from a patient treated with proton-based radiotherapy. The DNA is TGTGCCAGCAGCTTAGGCTTGCGACCGATAAGAGAAAAACTGTTTTTT. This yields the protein CASSLGLRPIREKLFF. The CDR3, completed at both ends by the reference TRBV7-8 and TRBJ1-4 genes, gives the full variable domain GAGVSQSPRYKVAKRGQDVALRCDPISGHVSLFWYQQALGQGPEFLTYFQNEAQLDKSGLPSDRFFAERPEGSVSTLKIQRTQQEDSAVYLCASSLGLRPIREKLFFGSGTQLSVL.